These T cell receptor beta chains were read from a single sample in a study of T-cell memory formation after mild COVID-19. A single record per CDR3 protein comes from TCRdb applying MiXCR to the 5' RACE reads. This sample yields about 310,000 distinct CDR3 sequences, of which approximately 19% are seen a single time; roughly 21% belongs to the top ten. Sequencing input: PBMCs or a T cell subset sorted from them (not recorded which). These TCRs come from a man between 18 and 29 years old who had mild COVID-19 (a few samples of this study predate the infection). Cell type and time point are not known. The CDR3 runs from the conserved cysteine through the conserved F or W. D genes are given only for firm matches. Size tells how often a clone was seen (once, few, many) or the class of an expanded clone, and some rows leave it out.

>TRBV6-5|TRBJ2-2|TRBD1|many
TGTGCCAGCAGTTACCGGGGGACAGGGGGCGGGGAGCTGTTTTTT
CASSYRGTGGGELFF
>TRBV3-1|TRBJ1-1|TRBD1|few
TGTGCCAGCAGCCATCCAGGGGGCGTAAGGACTGAAGCTTTCTTT
CASSHPGGVRTEAFF
>TRBV11-2|TRBJ2-3|.|few
TGTGCCAGCAGCTCCCTTGTGGGGGACACAGATACGCAGTATTTT
CASSSLVGDTDTQYF
>TRBV6-5|TRBJ1-1|.|.
TGTGCCAGCAGTTACTCTGGCAGCTTGAACACTGAAGCTTTCTTT
CASSYSGSLNTEAFF
>TRBV7-2|TRBJ2-4|TRBD2|few
TGTGCCAGCAGCCCCCAGCGGGGGGACATTCAGTACTTC
CASSPQRGDIQYF
>TRBV15|TRBJ2-2|TRBD2|.
TGTGCCACCAGTAGGCGCGGGGGGGCCGGTATGGAGCTGTTTTTT
CATSRRGGAGMELFF
>TRBV4-3|TRBJ2-1|TRBD2|.
TGCGCCAGCAGCCAAGGAACCGGGGGGACGGTCGTCAATGAGCAGTTCTTC
CASSQGTGGTVVNEQFF
>TRBV20-1|TRBJ1-4|.|.
TGCAGTGCTAGCCCTGGTGAAAAACTGTTTTTT
CSASPGEKLFF
>TRBV12-3/TRBV12-4|TRBJ1-5|TRBD1|.
TGTGCCAGCAGACCTCGGACAGGGGGTACGCAGCCCCAGCATTTT
CASRPRTGGTQPQHF
>TRBV7-2|TRBJ2-3|.|few
TGTGCCAGCAGCTTAGGAGGCTATAGGCTGAGGACAGATACGCAGTATTTT
CASSLGGYRLRTDTQYF
>TRBV6-6|TRBJ1-1|.|.
TGTGCCAGCAGTGGTTACGTCGTTTTCTTT
CASSGYVVFF
>TRBV6-5|TRBJ2-5|.|few
TGTGCCAGCAGCAGGAACTCGGGGTTGGAGACCCAGTACTTC
CASSRNSGLETQYF
>TRBV12-3/TRBV12-4|TRBJ1-1|.|few
TGTGCCAGCACCCTGCGACCATTAGCGGGAGCTTTCTTT
CASTLRPLAGAFF
>TRBV3-1|TRBJ2-3|TRBD1|few
TGTGCCAGCAGCCGTCGGAACAGGGGCGCAGATACGCAGTATTTT
CASSRRNRGADTQYF
>TRBV29-1|TRBJ2-5|TRBD1|.
TGCAGCGTTGAAGACAGGGGGGAGACCCAGTACTTC
CSVEDRGETQYF
>TRBV12-3/TRBV12-4|TRBJ1-1|.|.
TGTGCCAGCAGTCAAGACAGGCAGGGATTTCTCTTT
CASSQDRQGFLF